This T cell receptor (beta chain) was captured in a study of CD8 T cells in ankylosing spondylitis (dated 2017 in TCRdb). Regarding the complete study: To find TCR variants linked to disease, the study profiled T cell receptor beta repertoires in ankylosing spondylitis patients and healthy donors. The whole study cohort included roughly 110 healthy donors and over 20 ankylosing spondylitis patients. Peripheral blood samples were taken, and synovial fluid was additionally collected from ankylosing spondylitis patients. Points the paper makes about the study in general: Blood from ankylosing spondylitis patients appeared to be characterized by a TCR beta motif made up of eight highly homologous amino acid variants. A CD8+ phenotype was shown by the disease-linked clones, which were found at relatively low frequencies in peripheral blood. According to the report, matched synovial fluid samples from ankylosing spondylitis patients were significantly enriched for the disease-linked clones. Some of the motif variants had been reported before in the synovial fluid and blood of reactive arthritis patients, a finding that suggests common disease-initiation mechanisms.

From the cysteine through the phenylalanine, the CDR3 covers 16 amino acids. CDR3 DNA only is kept here, 48 bases in frame from base 1. Trimming leaves V shorter by 9 bases and J shorter by 3 bases, with the junction holding 15 bases beyond the gene matches. The data were produced on an Illumina HiSeq 2500. Quantitative 5'-RACE with molecular barcodes was used to prepare TCR beta libraries. The original methods were these. A new computational method based on a probabilistic model of VDJ rearrangement was used to identify disease-linked TCR variants. Clones were called with MiXCR by TCRdb after fastp trimmed the public reads at Q25, and only in-frame beta chains were retained. A single entry per CDR3 protein holds the most common genes and DNA from its merged rows. V and J calls and clone size were set by TCRdb, not the authors. For this sample there are 100,000 to 150,000 distinct CDR3 sequences; about 13% appear just once. The top ten clones comprise approximately 3% of the sample.

There are many counts of this clonotype. This clone's antigen is unknown. The input lacks base qualities; no much larger clone sits a single base away. Here the chain combines TRBV12-3 or TRBV12-4 and TRBJ1-2; 8 central nucleotides agree with TRBD1. This receptor was identified in a female donor with ankylosing spondylitis or in good health (not recorded which). The sequencing input was blood, either unsorted or a sorted T cell fraction (not recorded which). The CDR3 sequence is CASTTGGTKRHYGYTF. The nucleotides are TGTGCCAGTACTACAGGGGGTACAAAGCGACACTATGGCTACACCTTC.